This T cell receptor beta chain was sequenced during a study of blood T cell repertoires in COVID-19. Study information: Samples of COVID-19 (acute and convalescent) were obtained from the United States, Italy and Spain. Nucleic acid was either cDNA or gDNA, and it came from T cells, B-cell-depleted T cells, or PBMCs.

Here immunoSEQ multiplex PCR was the method, and the copy in TCRdb shows in-frame clones only, minus some. The sample lists a few hundred thousand clones; under 90% were seen once. From germline, CDR1 is LNHDA and CDR2 SQIVND (reference sequence). CDR3 length: 12 residues. Trimming left V 7 bases short and J 5 bases short, with 8 bases between. The chain carries TRBV19 and TRBJ1-4, with D possibly TRBD1 on 5 matching bases. The origin of this receptor is a man aged 60-69 years with acute or convalescent COVID-19. Specimen: peripheral blood. Here the CDR3 DNA reads TGTGCCAGTACCAGGGTGAATGAAAAACTGTTTTTT. It codes for CASTRVNEKLFF.